A single sample gave rise to the 32 T cell receptor beta chains below, sequenced in a study of T cell repertoires in cytomegalovirus infection. One entry per CDR3 protein, called by TCRdb with MiXCR from the reads. The data contain approximately 500,000 distinct CDR3 sequences, 11% of them singletons. Sample: PBMCs. Receptors originate from a human donor in good health (CMV status not recorded). Some clones in this sample may be carry-over from other donors' samples.

This chain joins TRBV7-2 and TRBJ1-6; 7 bases map to TRBD1. The CDR3 consists of 17 residues. Germline V CDR1 and CDR2: SGHTA, FQGNSA. Germline trimming cut 4 bases from V and 3 bases from J; bases unmatched to any gene: 9. The CDR3 is CASSSGQLNLYNSPLHF. CDR3 bases: TGTGCCAGCAGCTCGGGACAGTTGAACCTCTATAATTCACCCCTCCACTTT.

The rearrangement joins TRBV30 to TRBJ1-5; TRBD1 agrees at 8 bases. Germline values: CDR1 GTSNPN, CDR2 SVGIG (reference sequence). There are 16 residues in the CDR3. The V gene end was trimmed by 3 bases and the J gene end by 6 bases; junction bases not matched to a gene: 13. The CDR3 reads CAWSGTPGGESQPQHF. The CDR3 DNA follows: TGTGCCTGGAGCGGGACCCCAGGGGGCGAGAGTCAGCCCCAGCATTTT. The full variable domain, its missing parts supplied by reference TRBV30 and TRBJ1-5, is SQTIHQWPATLVQPVGSPLSLECTVEGTSNPNLYWYRQAAGRGLQLLFYSVGIGQISSEVPQNLSASRPQDRQFILSSKKLLLSDSGFYLCAWSGTPGGESQPQHFGDGTRLSIL.

This clonotype was seen more than once but under ten times. This rearrangement joins TRBV6-5 to TRBJ2-7; D might be TRBD1 (5 bases). Germline CDR1 MNHEY, CDR2 SVGAGI. The V end lost 4 bases, the J end lost 3 bases, and 10 bases lay between the germline ends. CDR3 length: 13 residues. For the CDR3, the DNA is TGTGCCAGCAGTTCAGGGTCCGACTACGAGCAGTACTTC. Its translation is CASSSGSDYEQYF.

This clonotype came up many times. The chain recombines TRBV28 with TRBJ2-7; 7 bases are a match to TRBD2. CDR1 is MDHEN and CDR2 is SYDVKM in the germline V gene. The V segment lost 8 bases and the J segment 3 bases; nucleotides outside the gene matches: 7. The CDR3 length is 13 residues. The CDR3 nucleotides read TGTGCCAGCCGACCGACTAGCAGCTACGAGCAGTACTTC. As protein: CASRPTSSYEQYF.

This clonotype was seen repeatedly, ten times or more. J is TRBJ2-1 and V is TRBV7-2; D might be TRBD1 (6 bases). This CDR3 is 14 amino acids long. The germline V and J ends were trimmed by 5 bases and 9 bases, with 17 bases remaining between them. Per the germline V gene, CDR1 is SGHTA and CDR2 is FQGNSA. The CDR3 sequence: CASSPDRLGLEQFF. CDR3 bases: TGTGCCAGCAGCCCGGACAGACTCGGCCTTGAGCAGTTCTTC. Together with reference TRBV7-2 and TRBJ2-1, the CDR3 gives the full variable domain: GAGVSQSPSNKVTEKGKDVELRCDPISGHTALYWYRQSLGQGLEFLIYFQGNSAPDKSGLPSDRFSAERTGGSVSTLTIQRTQQEDSAVYLCASSPDRLGLEQFFGPGTRLTVL.

The gene calls are TRBV9 and TRBJ2-7, with 10 nucleotides matching TRBD1. Germline V gene data show CDR1 as SGDLS and CDR2 as YYNGEE. The junction had 6 bases not matched to a gene; V was cut back by 3 bases and J by 6 bases. This CDR3 region has 14 residues. The CDR3 reads CASSGDRGPFEQYF. The CDR3 DNA sequence: TGTGCCAGCAGCGGAGACAGGGGGCCCTTCGAGCAGTACTTC.

This clonotype came up many times. This chain uses TRBV25-1 with TRBJ2-2, with D unclear. CDR1 is MGHDK and CDR2 is SYGVNS in the germline V gene. The CDR3 spans 15 residues. Trimming took 1 base from V and 1 from J, leaving 7 bases between them. The CDR3 region is CASSELGLNTGELFF. The CDR3 DNA follows: TGTGCCAGCAGTGAATTGGGCTTGAACACCGGGGAGCTGTTTTTT.

This clonotype occurred many times. The gene calls are TRBV12-3 or TRBV12-4 and TRBJ2-7, with a possible D match to TRBD1 (5 bases). The CDR3 sequence is 14 residues long. With 6 bases removed from V and 4 bases from J, the gap between germline ends came to 16 bases. The CDR3 region is CASSPKEGVYEQYF. DNA for the CDR3: TGTGCCAGCAGCCCCAAGGAAGGGGTTTACGAGCAGTACTTC.

V is TRBV7-9 and J is TRBJ2-4; 7 bases are a match to TRBD2. The CDR3 loop spans 14 amino acids. In germline, CDR1 is SEHNR, CDR2 FQNEAQ (reference sequence). After removal of 5 bases from V and 6 bases from J, the junction contained 7 bases not matched to a gene. DNA for the CDR3: TGTGCCAGCAGCGGGGGGGGACGAAGAAACATTCAGTACTTC. This translates into CASSGGGRRNIQYF.

This clonotype was picked up many times. The chain combines TRBV7-3 with TRBJ2-3, with 12 bases identical to TRBD2. The CDR3 extends over 15 amino acids. Germline values: CDR1 SGHTA, CDR2 FQGTGA. Unmatched junction bases numbered 6, after V lost 7 bases and J lost 4 bases. The CDR3 loop reads CASTPSGGAPDTQYF. The CDR3 DNA is TGTGCCAGCACCCCTAGCGGGGGGGCCCCAGATACGCAGTATTTT.

This clonotype was detected ten times or more. The J gene is TRBJ1-2, the V gene TRBV20-1, with D maybe TRBD1 (6 bases). V lost 5 bases and J lost 6, with 13 bases in between. The CDR3 is 12 amino acids. Germline V CDR1 and CDR2: DFQATT, SNEGSKA (reference sequence). CDR3 bases: TGCAGTGCTTACAGGGACGGGGATGGCTACACCTTC. Its protein product is CSAYRDGDGYTF.

This clonotype was detected only a few times. The chain has TRBV20-1 and TRBJ2-4; no clear D. CDR1 is DFQATT and CDR2 is SNEGSKA in the germline V gene (reference sequence). This CDR3 has 14 residues. V was clipped by 4 bases and J by 0 bases, with 10 bases between them. CDR3 in amino acids: CSAKGLLAKNIQYF. Written as DNA, the CDR3 is TGCAGTGCTAAGGGCCTTCTAGCCAAAAACATTCAGTACTTC.

This clonotype was seen a few times. This chain uses TRBV13 with TRBJ2-6, with 10 positions matching TRBD2. CDR1 is PRHDT and CDR2 is FYEKMQ in the germline V gene (reference sequence). The J segment lost 0 bases and the V segment lost 5 bases, leaving 10 bases of the junction unmatched. The CDR3 runs 19 residues. DNA of the CDR3: TGTGCCAGCAGCCACGCCGGGACTAGCGCCTTCTCTGGGGCCAACGTCCTGACTTTC. Protein: CASSHAGTSAFSGANVLTF.

The sample holds many counts of this clonotype. The chain joins TRBV12-3 or TRBV12-4 to TRBJ1-1; a weak D match, TRBD1 (5 bases). This CDR3 is 14 amino acids long. V was pared by 5 bases and J by 4 bases, with 14 bases between. The CDR3 DNA is TGTGCCAGCAGTCCGGGGAGGGGCCCCACTGAAGCTTTCTTT. This translates into CASSPGRGPTEAFF.

The chain employs TRBV7-3 and TRBJ2-7; D is unclear. This CDR3 spans 13 amino acids. CDR1 and CDR2 from the germline V gene are SGHTA and FQGTGA. The V end lost 2 bases, the J end lost 2 bases, and 7 bases lay between the germline ends. In nucleotides, the CDR3 is TGTGCCAGCAGCTTAGAGTATGCCTACGAGCAGTACTTC. As protein: CASSLEYAYEQYF. Using reference TRBV7-3 and TRBJ2-7 for the parts outside the CDR3, the full variable domain is GAGVSQTPSNKVTEKGKYVELRCDPISGHTALYWYRQSLGQGPEFLIYFQGTGAADDSGLPNDRFFAVRPEGSVSTLKIQRTERGDSAVYLCASSLEYAYEQYFGPGTRLTVT.

V usage is TRBV29-1 and J usage is TRBJ2-1; 7 bases are a match to TRBD2. CDR1 is SQVTM and CDR2 is ANQGSEA in the germline V gene. This CDR3 contains 13 residues. The V segment lost 3 bases and the J segment 6 bases; nucleotides outside the gene matches: 5. The CDR3 DNA reads TGCAGCGTTGAGGCCTGGGAGGGCAATGAGCAGTTCTTC. Protein: CSVEAWEGNEQFF.

With regard to this clonotype: Mismatch with germline at one junction end may stem from a read error. This chain connects TRBV12-3 or TRBV12-4 to TRBJ2-7, with D tentatively TRBD2 (6 bases). This CDR3 is built from 14 residues. The CDR3 DNA sequence: TGTGCCAGCAATTTAGGGGACTCTACCTACGAGCAGTACTTC. The encoded protein is CASNLGDSTYEQYF.

This clonotype was counted many times. The gene calls are TRBV7-8 and TRBJ2-1; TRBD2 aligns across 9 bases. With V trimmed by 0 bases and J by 4 bases, 10 bases remained unmatched. Germline CDR1 is SGHVS and CDR2 is FQNEAQ. This CDR3 is built from 18 residues. CDR3 in DNA: TGTGCCAGCAGCTTAGCGCTCTCTAGCGGGGTCCTATACAATGAGCAGTTCTTC. This encodes CASSLALSSGVLYNEQFF.

This clonotype was detected many times. The chain combines TRBV7-6 with TRBJ2-1; D gene uncertain. The ends were cut back, 5 bases at V and 7 bases at J, with 15 bases in the middle. Germline CDR1 SGHVS, CDR2 FNYEAQ. The CDR3 runs 14 residues. CDR3 protein: CASSPSPGMNEQFF. CDR3 nucleotides: TGTGCCAGCAGCCCCTCCCCGGGCATGAATGAGCAGTTCTTC.

Many counts were recorded for this clonotype. The chain joins TRBV7-3 to TRBJ1-1; D is unclear. The CDR3 is 15 amino acids. The germline gives CDR1 SGHTA, CDR2 FQGTGA. V was clipped by 2 bases and J by 0 bases, with 10 bases between them. The CDR3 coding sequence is TGTGCCAGCAGCTTAGGTTCGGTCATGAACACTGAAGCTTTCTTT. It is translated as CASSLGSVMNTEAFF.

A few counts support this clonotype. V and J are TRBV2 and TRBJ2-6; unclear D gene. From germline, CDR1 is SNHLY and CDR2 FYNNEI. V lost 2 bases, J lost 1 base, and 9 bases lay in between. This CDR3 comprises 16 residues. The CDR3 bases are TGTGCCAGCAGTGAATTTGGGTCGTCTGGGGCCAACGTCCTGACTTTC. Residues: CASSEFGSSGANVLTF.

This chain uses TRBV20-1 with TRBJ2-5, with 9 bases identical to TRBD2. Trimming cost V 5 bases and J 4 bases; bases outside gene matches: 8. CDR1 is DFQATT and CDR2 is SNEGSKA in the germline V gene (reference sequence). This CDR3 has 14 residues. DNA for the CDR3: TGCAGTGCTGGAAGCGGGGGGCCACGAGAGACCCAGTACTTC. It yields the protein CSAGSGGPRETQYF.

In this sample, this clonotype turned up a few times. This chain uses TRBV20-1 with TRBJ1-2; 12 nucleotides match TRBD1. Germline lookup yields CDR1 DFQATT and CDR2 SNEGSKA (reference sequence). This CDR3 spans 16 amino acids. V gave up 4 bases and J gave up 4 bases; unmatched junction bases: 10. The CDR3 is CSATGTGGREGYGYTF. CDR3 DNA: TGCAGTGCTACCGGGACAGGGGGCAGGGAGGGCTATGGCTACACCTTC.

This clonotype was seen repeatedly, ten times or more. The V and J genes are TRBV7-9 and TRBJ1-1; D is ambiguous. Germline CDR1 is SEHNR and CDR2 is FQNEAQ (reference sequence). V was clipped by 3 bases and J by 1 base, with 6 bases between them. The CDR3 is 13 residues long. The CDR3 DNA follows: TGTGCCAGCAGCTTCAACGGGAACACTGAAGCTTTCTTT. Translating it yields CASSFNGNTEAFF.

This clonotype has a handful of counts. The chain employs TRBV5-4 and TRBJ2-1; TRBD1 matches 7 bases. In germline, CDR1 is SGHNT, CDR2 YYREEE (reference sequence). This CDR3 is 16 amino acids long. With 4 bases clipped from V and 3 bases from J, the junction kept 10 bases outside the gene matches. CDR3 amino acids: CASSPFGTELYNEQFF. CDR3 nucleotides: TGTGCCAGCAGCCCATTCGGGACAGAACTCTACAATGAGCAGTTCTTC.

This clonotype showed up just a few times. The chain has TRBV18 and TRBJ2-7; a weak D match, TRBD2 (5 bases). The V gene's germline CDR1 is KGHSH and CDR2 LQKENI. V lost 3 bases to trimming and J lost 4 bases, with 16 bases between them. This CDR3 has 15 residues. The CDR3 DNA sequence: TGTGCCAGCTCACCCGGACTTTCAAACAATTACGAGCAGTACTTC. Protein: CASSPGLSNNYEQYF.

This clonotype occurred a few times. This chain connects TRBV6-6 to TRBJ1-2; D is unresolved. The CDR3 has 12 amino acids. Trimming took off 5 bases at V and 6 bases at J, with 10 bases between the two ends. Germline values: CDR1 MNHNY, CDR2 SVGAGI (reference sequence). The CDR3 coding sequence is TGTGCCAGCAGTCCGAATGGGAATGGCTACACCTTC. Protein: CASSPNGNGYTF.

This clonotype was recorded many times. This rearrangement joins TRBV19 to TRBJ2-7; D is uncertain. The CDR3 loop spans 13 amino acids. Germline V gives CDR1 LNHDA, CDR2 SQIVND (reference sequence). V shed 3 bases and J shed 1 base, with 7 bases lying between them. CDR3 region: CASSIDRSYEQYF. As DNA, the CDR3 is TGTGCCAGTAGTATCGACCGGTCCTACGAGCAGTACTTC.

This clonotype was picked up many times. This chain joins TRBV29-1 and TRBJ1-2, with D possibly being TRBD1 (5 bases). V was pared by 4 bases and J by 2 bases, with 23 bases between. Germline assignment: CDR1 SQVTM and CDR2 ANQGSEA. This CDR3 is built from 17 residues. CDR3 loop: CSVGGSFIKEPNYGYTF. CDR3 bases: TGCAGCGTTGGGGGCAGCTTTATAAAAGAACCGAACTATGGCTACACCTTC.

The genes are TRBV7-3 and TRBJ1-1; D call uncertain. V was shortened by 5 bases and J by 2 bases, with 9 bases between the two germline ends. The CDR3 has 13 amino acids. The V gene's germline CDR1 is SGHTA and CDR2 FQGTGA. The CDR3, as DNA: TGTGCCAGCAGCCAGGCTCCTAACACTGAAGCTTTCTTT. It is translated as CASSQAPNTEAFF.

This clonotype appeared a few times. The chain is built from TRBV7-9 and TRBJ2-7; no firm D call. The CDR3 length is 16 residues. The germline gives CDR1 SEHNR, CDR2 FQNEAQ (reference sequence). Trimming took 0 bases from V and 3 from J, leaving 15 bases between them. The CDR3 protein is CASSLAFGPANYEQYF. DNA of the CDR3: TGTGCCAGCAGCTTAGCGTTTGGACCCGCCAACTACGAGCAGTACTTC.

Many counts were recorded for this clonotype. The chain has TRBV7-9 and TRBJ2-7; the D is unclear. The germline V gene encodes CDR1 SEHNR and CDR2 FQNEAQ (reference sequence). With 0 bases removed from V and 3 bases from J, the gap between germline ends came to 15 bases. The length of the CDR3 is 16 residues. The CDR3 region is CASSLAVSRPSYEQYF. The CDR3 DNA reads TGTGCCAGCAGCTTAGCGGTTTCGAGACCGAGCTACGAGCAGTACTTC.